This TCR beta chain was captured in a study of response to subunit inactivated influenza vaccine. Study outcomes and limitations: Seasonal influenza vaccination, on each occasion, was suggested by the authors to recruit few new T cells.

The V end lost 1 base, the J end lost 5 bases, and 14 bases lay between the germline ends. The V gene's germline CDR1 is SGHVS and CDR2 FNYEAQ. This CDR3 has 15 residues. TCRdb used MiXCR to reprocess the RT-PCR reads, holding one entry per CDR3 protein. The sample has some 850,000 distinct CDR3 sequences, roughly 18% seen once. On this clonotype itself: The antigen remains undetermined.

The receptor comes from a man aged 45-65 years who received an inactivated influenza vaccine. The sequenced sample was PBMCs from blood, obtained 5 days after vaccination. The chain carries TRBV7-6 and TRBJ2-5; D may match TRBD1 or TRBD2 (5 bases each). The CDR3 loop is CASSLEGWGSETQYF. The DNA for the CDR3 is TGTGCCAGCAGCTTAGAAGGTTGGGGGTCTGAGACCCAGTACTTC.